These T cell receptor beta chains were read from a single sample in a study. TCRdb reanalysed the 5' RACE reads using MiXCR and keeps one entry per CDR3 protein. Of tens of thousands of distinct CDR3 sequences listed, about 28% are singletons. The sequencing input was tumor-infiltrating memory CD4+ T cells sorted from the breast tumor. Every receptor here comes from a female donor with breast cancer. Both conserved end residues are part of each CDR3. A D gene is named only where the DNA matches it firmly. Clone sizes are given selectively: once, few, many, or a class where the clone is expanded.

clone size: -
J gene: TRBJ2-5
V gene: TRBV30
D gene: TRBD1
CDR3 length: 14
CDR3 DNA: TGTGCCTGGGATAGAGGGACAGGGAGAGAGACCCAGTACTTC
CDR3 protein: CAWDRGTGRETQYF

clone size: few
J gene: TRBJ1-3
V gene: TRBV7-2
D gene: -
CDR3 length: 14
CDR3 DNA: TGTGCCAGCAGCGTTACCTACTCTGGAAACACCATATATTTT
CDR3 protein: CASSVTYSGNTIYF

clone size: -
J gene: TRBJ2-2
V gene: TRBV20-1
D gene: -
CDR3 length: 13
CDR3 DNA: TGCAGTGCCTGGGCAGGGGATACCGGGGAGCTGTTTTTT
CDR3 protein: CSAWAGDTGELFF

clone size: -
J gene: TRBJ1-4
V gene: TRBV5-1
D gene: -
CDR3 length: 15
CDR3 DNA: TGCGCCAGCAGCTTGGATGGTTCAACTAATGAAAAACTGTTTTTT
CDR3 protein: CASSLDGSTNEKLFF

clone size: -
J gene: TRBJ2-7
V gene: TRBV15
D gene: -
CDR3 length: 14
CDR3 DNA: TGTGCCACCAGCAGAGGTACAGACTCCTACGAGCAGTACTTC
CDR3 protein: CATSRGTDSYEQYF

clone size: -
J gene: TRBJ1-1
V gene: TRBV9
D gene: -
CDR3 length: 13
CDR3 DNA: TGTGCCAGCAGCGCGCGAGTGGGGGCTGAAGCTTTCTTT
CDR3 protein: CASSARVGAEAFF

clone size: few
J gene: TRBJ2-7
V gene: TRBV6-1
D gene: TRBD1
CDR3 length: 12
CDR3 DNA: TGTGCCAGCAGTGGCACAGGGGACGAGCAGTACTTC
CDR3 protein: CASSGTGDEQYF

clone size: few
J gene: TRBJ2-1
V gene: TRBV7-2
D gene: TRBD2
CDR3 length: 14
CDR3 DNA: TGTGCCAGCGGAACGGGACTATCCTACAATGAGCAGTTCTTC
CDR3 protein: CASGTGLSYNEQFF

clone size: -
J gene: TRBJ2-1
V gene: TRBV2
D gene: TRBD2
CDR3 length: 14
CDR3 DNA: TGTGCCAGCAGTGGGGGACTAGCGGGAGCTCGTCAGTTCTTC
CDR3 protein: CASSGGLAGARQFF

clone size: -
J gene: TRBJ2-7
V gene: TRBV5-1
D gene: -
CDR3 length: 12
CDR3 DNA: TGCGCCAGCAGCCAATCCGGGACTTGGCAGTACTTC
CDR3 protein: CASSQSGTWQYF

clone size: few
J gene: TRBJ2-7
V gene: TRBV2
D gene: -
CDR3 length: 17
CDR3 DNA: TGTGCCAGCAGTGATTTCGCAGAGATTAAAGGGGACTACGAGCAGTACTTC
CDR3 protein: CASSDFAEIKGDYEQYF

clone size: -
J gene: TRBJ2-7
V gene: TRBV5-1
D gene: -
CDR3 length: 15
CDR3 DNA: TGCGCCAGCAGCTTGGGGCGGACCTGGGGACACGAGCAGTACTTC
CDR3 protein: CASSLGRTWGHEQYF

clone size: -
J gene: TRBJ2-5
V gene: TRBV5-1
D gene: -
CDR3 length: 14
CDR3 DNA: TGCGCCAGCAGCTTGTCCGGGTTAGGGGAGACCCAGTACTTC
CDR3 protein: CASSLSGLGETQYF

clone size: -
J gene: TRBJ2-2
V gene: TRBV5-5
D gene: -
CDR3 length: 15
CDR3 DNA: TGTGCCAGCAGGCTAGGGATATTGAACACCGGGGCGCTGTTTTTT
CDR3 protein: CASRLGILNTGALFF

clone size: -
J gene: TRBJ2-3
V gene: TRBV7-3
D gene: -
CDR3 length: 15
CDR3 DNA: TGTGCCAGCGGAGAAGCGGGACACCCCACAGATACGCAGTATTTT
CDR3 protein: CASGEAGHPTDTQYF

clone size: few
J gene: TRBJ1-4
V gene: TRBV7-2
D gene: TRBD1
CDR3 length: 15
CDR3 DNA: TGTGCCAGCAGCCAAAGCACAGGGGGGAATGAAAAACTGTTTTTT
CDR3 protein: CASSQSTGGNEKLFF

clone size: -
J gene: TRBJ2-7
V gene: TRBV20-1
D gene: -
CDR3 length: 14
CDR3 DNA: TGCAGTGCTAGACCGGGACGGCAACTCTACGAGCAGTACTTC
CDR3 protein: CSARPGRQLYEQYF

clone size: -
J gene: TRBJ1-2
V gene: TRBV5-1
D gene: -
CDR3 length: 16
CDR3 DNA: TGCGCCAGCAGCTTGGCGCAGCTTCGACTGGGCGGCGAGTACACCTTC
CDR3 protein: CASSLAQLRLGGEYTF

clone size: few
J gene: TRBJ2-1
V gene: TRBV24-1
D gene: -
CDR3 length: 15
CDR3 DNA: TGTGCCACCAGTGAACGGACAGGGAGGGCCAGTGAGCAGTTCTTC
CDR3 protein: CATSERTGRASEQFF

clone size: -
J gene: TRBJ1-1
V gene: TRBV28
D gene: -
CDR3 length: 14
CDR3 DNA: TGTGCCAGTGACCTCAACGCGGGAGTGACTGAAGCTTTCTTT
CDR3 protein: CASDLNAGVTEAFF

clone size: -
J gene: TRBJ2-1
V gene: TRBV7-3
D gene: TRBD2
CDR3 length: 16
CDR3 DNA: TGTGCCAGTAGCTCCACCTATAGCGGGGGACGGGATGAACAGTTCTTC
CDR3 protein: CASSSTYSGGRDEQFF

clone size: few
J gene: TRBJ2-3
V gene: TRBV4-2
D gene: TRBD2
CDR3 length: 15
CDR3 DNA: TGTGCCAGCAGCCAACTTACGGGAGGATCAGATACGCAGTATTTT
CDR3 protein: CASSQLTGGSDTQYF

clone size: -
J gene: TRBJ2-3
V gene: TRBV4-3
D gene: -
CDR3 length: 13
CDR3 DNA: TGCGCCAGCAGCCAACAGGAGGAGGATACGCAGTATTTT
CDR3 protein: CASSQQEEDTQYF

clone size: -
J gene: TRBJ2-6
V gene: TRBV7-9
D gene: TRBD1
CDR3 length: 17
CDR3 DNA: TGTGCCAGCAGGCCGCCGGGACAGGCTTCTGGGGCCAACGTCCTGACTTTC
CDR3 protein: CASRPPGQASGANVLTF

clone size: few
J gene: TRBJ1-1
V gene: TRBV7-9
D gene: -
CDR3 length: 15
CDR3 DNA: TGTGCCAGCAGCTTAGAAATGACGGTGAACACTGAAGCTTTCTTT
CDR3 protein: CASSLEMTVNTEAFF

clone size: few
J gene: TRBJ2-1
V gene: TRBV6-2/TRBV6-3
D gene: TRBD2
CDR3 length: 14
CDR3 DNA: TGTGCCACTAGGACTAGCGGAAGCTACAATGAGCAGTTCTTC
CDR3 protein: CATRTSGSYNEQFF

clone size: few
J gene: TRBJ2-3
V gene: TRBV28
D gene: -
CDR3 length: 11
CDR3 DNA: TGTGCCAGCGGAGCGGCAGATACGCAGTATTTT
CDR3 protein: CASGAADTQYF

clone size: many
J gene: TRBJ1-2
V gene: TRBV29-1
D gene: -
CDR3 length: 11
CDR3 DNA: TGCAGCGTTGTTAGAGGGGATGGCTACACCTTC
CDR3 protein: CSVVRGDGYTF

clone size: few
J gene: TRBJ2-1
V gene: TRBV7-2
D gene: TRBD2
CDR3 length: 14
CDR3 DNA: TGTGCCAGCAGCTTATTCGGGAGGTACAATGAGCAGTTCTTC
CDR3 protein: CASSLFGRYNEQFF

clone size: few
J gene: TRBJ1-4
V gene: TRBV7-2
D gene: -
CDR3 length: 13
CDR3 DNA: TGTGCCAGCAGCTCTCGGGACGTTGGAAAACTGTTTTTT
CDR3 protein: CASSSRDVGKLFF

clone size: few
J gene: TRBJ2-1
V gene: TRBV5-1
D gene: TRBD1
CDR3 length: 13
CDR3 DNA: TGCGCCAGCTACAGGGACAGGGTCTATGAGCAGTTCTTC
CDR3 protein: CASYRDRVYEQFF

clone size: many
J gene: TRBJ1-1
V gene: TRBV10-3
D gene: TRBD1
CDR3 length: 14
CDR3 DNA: TGTGCCATCACTACCGGGACAGTTAACACTGAAGCTTTCTTT
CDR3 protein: CAITTGTVNTEAFF

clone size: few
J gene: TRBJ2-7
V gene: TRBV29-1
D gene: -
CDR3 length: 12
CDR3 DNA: TGCAGCGTGGGGGACGGTGGGGTCGAGCAGTACTTC
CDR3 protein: CSVGDGGVEQYF

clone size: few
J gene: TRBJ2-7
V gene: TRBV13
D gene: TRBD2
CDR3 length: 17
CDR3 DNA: TGTGCCAGCAGCTTAGATGGGACTAGCGGGAAGACCTACGAGCAGTACTTC
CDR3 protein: CASSLDGTSGKTYEQYF